Listed below are T cell receptor beta chains from one sample, sequenced in a study of cytotoxic CD8 clonotypes in ibrutinib-treated CLL. Sequencing was performed with immunoSEQ multiplex PCR; in TCRdb, only in-frame clones are kept and a portion is missing. This table holds 200,000 to 250,000 clones, under 75% found once. Sequencing was performed on PBMCs, taken after 24 months of ibrutinib treatment. These receptors were obtained from a human donor with chronic lymphocytic leukemia. The CDR3 runs from the conserved cysteine through the conserved F or W. The D gene is left open where the match is weak. Clone size is given for some rows only: seen once, a few or many times, or a class if the clone is expanded.

NA	TRBV6-5	14	NA	TRBJ2-1	CASSYRGQRGEQFF	TGTGCCAGCAGTTACAGGGGCCAGAGGGGAGAGCAGTTCTTC
TRBD1	TRBV9	14	NA	TRBJ2-7	CASSVAGGPYEQYF	TGTGCCAGCAGCGTAGCAGGGGGTCCCTACGAGCAGTACTTC
NA	TRBV9	16	NA	TRBJ2-2	CASSADGGVNTGELFF	TGTGCCAGCAGCGCCGACGGTGGGGTGAACACCGGGGAGCTGTTTTTT
NA	TRBV27	17	NA	TRBJ2-7	CASSLSPRRYLSYEQYF	TGTGCCAGCAGTTTATCCCCTCGGCGGTACCTCTCCTACGAGCAGTACTTC
NA	TRBV28	15	NA	TRBJ2-7	CASSPVKAPIGEQYF	TGTGCCAGCAGTCCGGTTAAAGCCCCGATAGGAGAGCAGTACTTC
NA	TRBV30	14	NA	TRBJ2-7	CAWSVLGQTYEQYF	TGTGCCTGGAGTGTACTCGGACAGACCTACGAGCAGTACTTC
NA	TRBV2	17	once	TRBJ2-1	CASSVSEGGVRVNEQFF	TGTGCCAGCAGTGTGTCTGAGGGGGGAGTAAGAGTCAATGAGCAGTTCTTC
NA	TRBV5-1	16	NA	TRBJ2-1	CASSLAAASTYNEQFF	TGCGCCAGCAGCTTGGCCGCGGCCTCTACCTACAATGAGCAGTTCTTC
NA	TRBV29-1	13	NA	TRBJ2-4	CSVVLGEVDIQYF	TGCAGCGTTGTATTGGGGGAGGTAGACATTCAGTACTTC
NA	TRBV30	13	NA	TRBJ1-4	CAGAGVSNEKLFF	TGTGCCGGCGCCGGCGTTTCAAATGAAAAACTGTTTTTT
NA	TRBV4-2	18	NA	TRBJ1-4	CASSQDRGTGTTNEKLFF	TGTGCCAGCAGCCAAGATCGGGGGACGGGGACAACTAATGAAAAACTGTTTTTT
TRBD1	TRBV28	14	NA	TRBJ1-1	CASSPGQAGTEAFF	TGTGCCAGCAGTCCAGGACAGGCGGGCACTGAAGCTTTCTTT
NA	TRBV4-3	13	NA	TRBJ1-2	CASSQMQAGGYTF	TGCGCCAGCAGCCAGATGCAGGCGGGTGGCTACACCTTC
NA	TRBV4-1	15	NA	TRBJ2-1	CASRHARGSYNEQFF	TGCGCCAGCAGACACGCTAGGGGGAGCTACAATGAGCAGTTCTTC
NA	TRBV19	13	NA	TRBJ2-3	CASRGPSTDTQYF	TGTGCCAGTAGAGGCCCGAGCACAGATACGCAGTATTTT
TRBD2	TRBV27	14	NA	TRBJ2-7	CASSLIGGAGEQYF	TGTGCCAGCAGTTTGATCGGGGGGGCGGGGGAGCAGTACTTC
NA	TRBV6-5	15	NA	TRBJ2-1	CASSLSGTDYNEQFF	TGTGCCAGCAGTTTATCCGGGACGGATTACAATGAGCAGTTCTTC
TRBD1	TRBV10-2	15	NA	TRBJ2-1	CASTRAIQGVNEQFF	TGCGCCAGCACCCGGGCCATCCAGGGGGTCAATGAGCAGTTCTTC
TRBD2	TRBV10-1	14	NA	TRBJ2-5	CASSSSGSTETQYF	TGCGCCAGCAGCTCTAGCGGGAGTACTGAGACCCAGTACTTC
NA	TRBV6-5	14	NA	TRBJ2-1	CASSYRQGGNEQFF	TGTGCCAGCAGTTACAGGCAGGGCGGTAATGAGCAGTTCTTC
NA	TRBV29-1	14	NA	TRBJ2-5	CSVTFSDMQETQYF	TGCAGCGTTACATTTTCGGACATGCAAGAGACCCAGTACTTC
NA	TRBV9	19	NA	TRBJ1-5	CASTNTLDSLQFSNQPQHF	TGTGCCAGCACCAACACACTGGACAGCCTCCAATTTAGCAATCAGCCCCAGCATTTT